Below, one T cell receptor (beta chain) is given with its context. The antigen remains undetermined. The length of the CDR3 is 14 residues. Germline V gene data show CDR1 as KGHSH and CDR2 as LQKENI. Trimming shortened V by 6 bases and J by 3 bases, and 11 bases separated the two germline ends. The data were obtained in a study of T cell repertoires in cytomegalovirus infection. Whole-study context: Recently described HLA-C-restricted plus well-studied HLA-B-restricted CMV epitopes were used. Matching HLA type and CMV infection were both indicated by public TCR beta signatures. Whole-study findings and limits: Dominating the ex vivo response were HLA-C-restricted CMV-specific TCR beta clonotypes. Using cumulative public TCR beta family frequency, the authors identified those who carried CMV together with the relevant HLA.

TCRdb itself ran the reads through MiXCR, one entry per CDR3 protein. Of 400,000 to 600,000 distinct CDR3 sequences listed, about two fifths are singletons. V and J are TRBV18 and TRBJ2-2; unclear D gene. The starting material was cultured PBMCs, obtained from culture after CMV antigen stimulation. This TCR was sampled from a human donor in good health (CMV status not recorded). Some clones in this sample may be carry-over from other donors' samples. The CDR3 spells CASSHAGYTGELFF. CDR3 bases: TGTGCCAGCTCTCACGCAGGTTACACCGGGGAGCTGTTTTTT.